Sequencing of this T cell receptor (beta chain) was carried out in a study of OX40 agonist ivuxolimab in advanced cancers. Study-wide background: Ivuxolimab, an antibody that agonizes OX40 (CD134), was administered to the patients. Study observations and caveats: By week 6 at 0.1 to 3.0 mg/kg, blood CD4+ and CD8+ T cells had expanded clonally.

V lost 4 bases and J lost 2, with 17 bases in between. The CDR3 contains 15 residues. The germline gives CDR1 SQVTM, CDR2 ANQGSEA. On this clone itself: No antigen is known for it.

Method: immunoSEQ multiplex PCR; TCRdb's copy keeps in-frame clones and lacks some. The sample includes about 100,000 clones, about 86% of them seen just once. The input for sequencing was CD4+ or CD8+ T cells sorted from blood, taken in a trial of the OX40 agonist ivuxolimab. The V call is TRBV29-1, the J call TRBJ1-2; possible D gene TRBD1, 6 bases. The origin of this receptor is an adult with an advanced solid tumor such as melanoma, head and neck, liver or kidney cancer. This CDR3 is CSVGLASGGNYGYTF. The CDR3 DNA is TGCAGCGTTGGTTTAGCGAGCGGGGGCAACTATGGCTACACCTTC.